Listed below are T cell receptor beta chains from one sample, sequenced in a study of blood T cell repertoires in COVID-19. Only in-frame clones appear in the TCRdb table, and some are missing; sequencing was by immunoSEQ multiplex PCR. Of some 70,000 clones listed, about nine tenths are singletons. Sequenced material: peripheral blood. These receptors were collected from a woman in her 70s with acute or convalescent COVID-19. The CDR3 runs from the conserved cysteine through the conserved F or W. Each record gives: CDR3 protein, CDR3 DNA, clone size, D gene, V gene, J gene, CDR3 length. A D gene is named only where the DNA matches it firmly. The listing skips clone size in some rows; elsewhere it reads once, few, many or a size class.

CASSLESSGSYNEQFF	TGTGCCAGCAGCTTAGAATCTAGCGGATCCTACAATGAGCAGTTCTTC	once	TRBD2	TRBV11-2	TRBJ2-1	16
CASSLASGLASNTGELFF	TGTGCCAGCAGCTTGGCCAGCGGCCTAGCGTCGAACACCGGGGAGCTGTTTTTT	few	NA	TRBV5-6	TRBJ2-2	18
CASTQSLRRYYGYTF	TGTGCCAGCACCCAGAGCCTACGGCGGTACTATGGCTACACCTTC	NA	NA	TRBV28	TRBJ1-2	15
CAIREAGYTEAFF	TGTGCCATCAGGGAAGCCGGGTACACTGAAGCTTTCTTT	NA	NA	TRBV10-3	TRBJ1-1	13
CASSRLGHITNSPLHF	TGTGCCAGCAGCCGACTCGGACACATAACTAATTCACCCCTCCACTTT	few	NA	TRBV6-6	TRBJ1-6	16
CASTPSGTGSNSPLHF	TGTGCCAGTACTCCGTCGGGCACAGGGTCGAATTCACCCCTCCACTTT	NA	NA	TRBV19	TRBJ1-6	16
CASSNLRGLNEKLFF	TGTGCCAGCAGTAACCTGAGGGGACTTAATGAAAAACTGTTTTTT	NA	NA	TRBV7-9	TRBJ1-4	15
CASSLWAGGSYGYTF	TGTGCCAGCAGTTTATGGGCAGGGGGAAGCTATGGCTACACCTTC	NA	TRBD1	TRBV28	TRBJ1-2	15
CASGPWAGLKETEAFF	TGTGCCAGCGGGCCCTGGGCGGGGCTGAAGGAAACTGAAGCTTTCTTT	NA	NA	TRBV27	TRBJ1-1	16
CASSQWQRGVNTGELFF	TGCGCCAGCAGCCAATGGCAACGGGGGGTCAACACCGGGGAGCTGTTTTTT	NA	TRBD2	TRBV4-1	TRBJ2-2	17
CASSSGRTGENIQYF	TGTGCCAGCAGCTCGGGCCGGACAGGTGAAAACATTCAGTACTTC	NA	TRBD1	TRBV5-4	TRBJ2-4	15
CASSENLAGVQETQYF	TGCGCCAGCAGTGAGAATCTGGCGGGGGTTCAAGAGACCCAGTACTTC	NA	TRBD2	TRBV10-2	TRBJ2-5	16
CASSSGQVRYSPLHF	TGTGCCAGCAGTTCAGGACAGGTTAGATATTCACCCCTCCACTTT	NA	TRBD1	TRBV6-5	TRBJ1-6	15
CASSRGQGYETQYF	TGTGCCAGCAGTCGGGGACAGGGGTACGAGACCCAGTACTTC	NA	TRBD1	TRBV27	TRBJ2-5	14
CGIKTGKNTEAFF	TGTGGAATAAAGACAGGGAAGAACACTGAAGCTTTCTTT	NA	TRBD1	TRBV6-5	TRBJ1-1	13
CASSRGQDPYEQYF	TGTGCCAGCTCACGGGGACAGGACCCCTACGAGCAGTACTTC	NA	TRBD1	TRBV18	TRBJ2-7	14
CASTLQGPDYGYTF	TGTGCCAGCACCTTGCAGGGGCCTGACTATGGCTACACCTTC	NA	NA	TRBV28	TRBJ1-2	14
CASSPGQGKQYF	TGTGCCAGCAGCCCGGGACAGGGCAAGCAGTACTTC	NA	TRBD1	TRBV7-3	TRBJ2-7	12
CASKLAGAYEQYF	TGCGCCAGCAAGTTGGCAGGGGCCTACGAGCAGTACTTC	NA	NA	TRBV5-1	TRBJ2-7	13
CAISMTVLTYNEQFF	TGTGCCATCAGTATGACAGTTCTTACCTACAATGAGCAGTTCTTC	NA	NA	TRBV10-3	TRBJ2-1	15
CASSFTGDKQFF	TGTGCCAGCAGTTTCACAGGGGATAAGCAGTTCTTC	once	TRBD1	TRBV12-3/TRBV12-4	TRBJ2-1	12
CASRRQGGNQPQHF	TGTGCCAGCAGACGACAGGGAGGCAATCAGCCCCAGCATTTT	NA	TRBD1	TRBV6-5	TRBJ1-5	14
CASSSGQDEQYF	TGTGCCAGCAGCTCTGGACAGGACGAGCAGTACTTC	once	TRBD1	TRBV16	TRBJ2-7	12
CASSLGGIAFF	TGTGCCAGCAGCCTGGGGGGGATTGCTTTCTTT	NA	NA	TRBV28	TRBJ1-1	11
CASSSRGANYNEQFF	TGTGCCAGCAGCTCCAGGGGGGCAAACTACAATGAGCAGTTCTTC	NA	NA	TRBV9	TRBJ2-1	15
CASSSLGGSLHEQYF	TGTGCCAGCAGCTCGCTGGGGGGGAGCCTCCACGAGCAGTACTTC	NA	TRBD2	TRBV7-9	TRBJ2-7	15